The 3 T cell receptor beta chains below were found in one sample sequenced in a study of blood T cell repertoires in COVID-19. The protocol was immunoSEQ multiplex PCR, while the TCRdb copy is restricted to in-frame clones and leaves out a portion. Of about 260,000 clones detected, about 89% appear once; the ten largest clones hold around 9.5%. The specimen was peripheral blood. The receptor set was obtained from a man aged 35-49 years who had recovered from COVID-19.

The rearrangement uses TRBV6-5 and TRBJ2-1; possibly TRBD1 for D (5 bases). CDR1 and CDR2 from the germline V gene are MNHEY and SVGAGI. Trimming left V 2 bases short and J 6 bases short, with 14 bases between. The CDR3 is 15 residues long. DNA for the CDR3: TGTGCCAGCAGTTACGGGTCAGGGTTGGGCAATGAGCAGTTCTTC. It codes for CASSYGSGLGNEQFF.

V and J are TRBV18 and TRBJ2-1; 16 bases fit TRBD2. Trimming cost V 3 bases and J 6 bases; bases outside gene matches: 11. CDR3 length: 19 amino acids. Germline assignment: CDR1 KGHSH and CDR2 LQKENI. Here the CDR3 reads CASSPLPGTSGRAGNEQFF. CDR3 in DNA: TGTGCCAGCTCACCCCTCCCCGGGACTAGCGGGAGGGCAGGCAATGAGCAGTTCTTC.

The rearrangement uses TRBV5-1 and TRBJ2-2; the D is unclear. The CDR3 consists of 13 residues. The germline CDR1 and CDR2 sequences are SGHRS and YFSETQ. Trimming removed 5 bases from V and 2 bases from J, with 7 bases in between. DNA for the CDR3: TGCGCCAGCAGTCTCAGAAACACCGGGGAGCTGTTTTTT. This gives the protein CASSLRNTGELFF.